The clone carrying this TCR beta chain was seen just once. Study processing details: Scientists estimated how many nucleated cells there were by amplifying reference gene primers. TCRdb's copy holds only in-frame clones and misses some; the assay was immunoSEQ multiplex PCR. V, J and clone size were drawn from that table, and D and trimming were deduced from the DNA. Among approximately 76,000 clones listed, approximately 85% were seen once. The sample originates from a study of blood T cell repertoires in COVID-19. Turning to the study itself: Sites across the United States, Italy and Spain contributed samples from acute and convalescent COVID-19. The analysed material was cDNA or gDNA that came from T cells, B-cell-depleted T cells, or PBMCs.

The length of the CDR3 is 11 residues. Deletions cut 6 bases from V and 6 bases from J, with 8 bases between. Sequencing was performed on peripheral blood. The gene calls are TRBV12-3 or TRBV12-4 and TRBJ1-1; TRBD1 might be the D (5 bases). This TCR derives from a woman older than 75 with active or convalescent COVID-19. This chain's CDR3 is CASSQGSEAFF. The CDR3 DNA follows: TGTGCCAGCAGCCAGGGTTCTGAAGCTTTCTTT.